This T cell receptor (beta chain) comes out of a study of T cells after yellow fever vaccination. Whole-study findings and limits: Most clones from primary vaccination were detected again post-booster (about 95% CD4, about 85% CD8).

The V end was cut by 2 bases, the J end by 3 bases, with 14 bases between. This CDR3 has 16 amino acids. Per the germline V gene, CDR1 is SGHRS and CDR2 is YFSETQ. TCRdb fed the 5' RACE reads into MiXCR, producing one record per CDR3 protein. Found here are hundreds of thousands of distinct CDR3 sequences, approximately 4% of them singletons; the top ten hold around 25%. This clonotype was picked up many times. Its specificity is unknown. The sequence was collected from a man between 18 and 35 years old who received the YFV17D yellow fever vaccine. The specimen was PBMCs, collected 5 days after the yellow fever booster vaccination. This rearrangement joins TRBV5-1 to TRBJ2-2, with a tentative D call TRBD1 (5 bases). The CDR3, as DNA: TGCGCCAGCAGCTTCGGCGCAGGGCGCGACACCGGGGAGCTGTTTTTT. It specifies CASSFGAGRDTGELFF.